The T cell receptor beta chain described here comes from a study of cytomegalovirus exposure and HLA in healthy donors. Clones were sequenced by immunoSEQ multiplex PCR, and TCRdb holds only the in-frame ones, with some missing. This table holds more than 100,000 clones, approximately 91% found once. This CDR3 region has 13 residues. Looked up from germline, CDR1 is MGHRA and CDR2 is YSYEKL. V was shortened by 3 bases and J by 6 bases, with 11 bases between the two germline ends. Separation from the roughly 700-subject first cohort characterized the roughly 120-subject validation cohort, to which the donors belonged.

This sequence was found in a man aged 25-45 years in good health and CMV-seronegative. This rearrangement joins TRBV4-1 to TRBJ1-2; no reliable D call. The specimen sequenced was PBMCs. The CDR3 sequence: CASSQETGHGYTF. The CDR3, as DNA: TGCGCCAGCAGCCAGGAGACCGGTCATGGCTACACCTTC.